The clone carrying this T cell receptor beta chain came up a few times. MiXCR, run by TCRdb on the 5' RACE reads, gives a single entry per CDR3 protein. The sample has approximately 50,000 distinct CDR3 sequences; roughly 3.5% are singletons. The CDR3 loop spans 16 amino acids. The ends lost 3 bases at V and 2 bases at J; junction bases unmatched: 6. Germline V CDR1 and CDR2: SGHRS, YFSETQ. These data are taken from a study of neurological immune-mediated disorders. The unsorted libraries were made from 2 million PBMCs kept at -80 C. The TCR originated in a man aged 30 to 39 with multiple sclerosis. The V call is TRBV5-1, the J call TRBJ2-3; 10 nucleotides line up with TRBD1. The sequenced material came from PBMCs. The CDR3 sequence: CASSSRGTGDTDTQYF. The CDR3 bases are TGCGCCAGCAGCTCCCGCGGGACAGGGGACACAGATACGCAGTATTTT.